These 7 T cell receptor beta chains share one sample of origin, sequenced in a study of control samples from healthy donors and cancer patients. TCRdb's copy holds only in-frame clones and misses some; the assay was immunoSEQ multiplex PCR. This table has about 51,000 clones, around nine tenths appearing once. What was sequenced was PBMCs. The receptors originated from a man in his fifties or sixties with head and neck cancer.

This clone is deemed medium-sized. This rearrangement joins TRBV4-1 to TRBJ2-7; tentatively, D is TRBD2 (5 bases). Deletions cut 4 bases from V and 4 bases from J, with 11 bases between. The germline gives CDR1 MGHRA, CDR2 YSYEKL. CDR3 length equals 13 residues. This CDR3 reads CASSLSVSYEQYF. CDR3 in DNA: TGCGCCAGCAGCCTTAGCGTGTCGTACGAGCAGTACTTC.

The V and J genes are TRBV7-8 and TRBJ1-5; 10 bases fit TRBD1. Germline V gene lookup returns CDR1 SGHVS and CDR2 FQNEAQ. With 5 bases clipped from V and 4 bases from J, the junction kept 5 bases outside the gene matches. This CDR3 is built from 15 residues. The CDR3 here is CASSPRDRGNQPQHF. The CDR3 bases are TGTGCCAGCAGCCCGAGGGACAGGGGAAATCAGCCCCAGCATTTT. The full variable domain, its missing parts supplied by reference TRBV7-8 and TRBJ1-5, is GAGVSQSPRYKVAKRGQDVALRCDPISGHVSLFWYQQALGQGPEFLTYFQNEAQLDKSGLPSDRFFAERPEGSVSTLKIQRTQQEDSAVYLCASSPRDRGNQPQHFGDGTRLSIL.

The chain joins TRBV7-8 to TRBJ2-5; 8 bases are a match to TRBD2. Germline V gives CDR1 SGHVS, CDR2 FQNEAQ. The CDR3 totals 16 residues. V lost 6 bases to trimming and J lost 4 bases; unmatched junction nucleotides: 13. Here the CDR3 DNA reads TGTGCCAGCAGTAAAACTTCCGGGACTAGTGGAGAGACCCAGTACTTC. It specifies CASSKTSGTSGETQYF.

This sequence joins TRBV6-5 and TRBJ1-5, with D possibly TRBD1 on 6 matching bases. CDR1 is MNHEY and CDR2 is SVGAGI in the germline V gene. The CDR3 consists of 15 residues. Trimming left V 6 bases short and J 0 bases short, with 12 bases between. This chain's CDR3 is CASRGGRNSNQPQHF. DNA for the CDR3: TGTGCCAGCAGGGGGGGGCGGAATAGCAATCAGCCCCAGCATTTT.

The chain combines TRBV5-1 with TRBJ2-1; TRBD1 matches at 9 bases. The length of the CDR3 is 15 residues. Germline CDR1 and CDR2: SGHRS and YFSETQ. J was trimmed by 1 base and V by 3 bases; bases with no gene match: 2. In nucleotides, the CDR3 is TGCGCCAGCAGCTCGGACAGGGGTTCCTACAATGAGCAGTTCTTC. Its translation is CASSSDRGSYNEQFF.

The chain carries TRBV6-2 or TRBV6-3 and TRBJ2-1; D is ambiguous. Per germline, CDR1 MNHEY and CDR2 SVGEGT. Trimming removed 2 bases from V and 4 bases from J, with 3 bases in between. The CDR3 is made up of 12 amino acids. The CDR3 DNA sequence: TGTGCCAGCAGTTACGCGTACAATGAGCAGTTCTTC. Protein: CASSYAYNEQFF.

On this clone itself: At one end the junction does not follow the germline gene, possibly because of a read error. The chain is built from TRBV25-1 and TRBJ1-1; D remains unclear. Germline loops: CDR1 MGHDK, CDR2 SYGVNS. The CDR3 loop spans 13 amino acids. The CDR3 DNA reads as TGTGCCAGCAGTGGATATCCTGACACTCAAGCTTTCTTT. It specifies CASSGYPDTQAFF.